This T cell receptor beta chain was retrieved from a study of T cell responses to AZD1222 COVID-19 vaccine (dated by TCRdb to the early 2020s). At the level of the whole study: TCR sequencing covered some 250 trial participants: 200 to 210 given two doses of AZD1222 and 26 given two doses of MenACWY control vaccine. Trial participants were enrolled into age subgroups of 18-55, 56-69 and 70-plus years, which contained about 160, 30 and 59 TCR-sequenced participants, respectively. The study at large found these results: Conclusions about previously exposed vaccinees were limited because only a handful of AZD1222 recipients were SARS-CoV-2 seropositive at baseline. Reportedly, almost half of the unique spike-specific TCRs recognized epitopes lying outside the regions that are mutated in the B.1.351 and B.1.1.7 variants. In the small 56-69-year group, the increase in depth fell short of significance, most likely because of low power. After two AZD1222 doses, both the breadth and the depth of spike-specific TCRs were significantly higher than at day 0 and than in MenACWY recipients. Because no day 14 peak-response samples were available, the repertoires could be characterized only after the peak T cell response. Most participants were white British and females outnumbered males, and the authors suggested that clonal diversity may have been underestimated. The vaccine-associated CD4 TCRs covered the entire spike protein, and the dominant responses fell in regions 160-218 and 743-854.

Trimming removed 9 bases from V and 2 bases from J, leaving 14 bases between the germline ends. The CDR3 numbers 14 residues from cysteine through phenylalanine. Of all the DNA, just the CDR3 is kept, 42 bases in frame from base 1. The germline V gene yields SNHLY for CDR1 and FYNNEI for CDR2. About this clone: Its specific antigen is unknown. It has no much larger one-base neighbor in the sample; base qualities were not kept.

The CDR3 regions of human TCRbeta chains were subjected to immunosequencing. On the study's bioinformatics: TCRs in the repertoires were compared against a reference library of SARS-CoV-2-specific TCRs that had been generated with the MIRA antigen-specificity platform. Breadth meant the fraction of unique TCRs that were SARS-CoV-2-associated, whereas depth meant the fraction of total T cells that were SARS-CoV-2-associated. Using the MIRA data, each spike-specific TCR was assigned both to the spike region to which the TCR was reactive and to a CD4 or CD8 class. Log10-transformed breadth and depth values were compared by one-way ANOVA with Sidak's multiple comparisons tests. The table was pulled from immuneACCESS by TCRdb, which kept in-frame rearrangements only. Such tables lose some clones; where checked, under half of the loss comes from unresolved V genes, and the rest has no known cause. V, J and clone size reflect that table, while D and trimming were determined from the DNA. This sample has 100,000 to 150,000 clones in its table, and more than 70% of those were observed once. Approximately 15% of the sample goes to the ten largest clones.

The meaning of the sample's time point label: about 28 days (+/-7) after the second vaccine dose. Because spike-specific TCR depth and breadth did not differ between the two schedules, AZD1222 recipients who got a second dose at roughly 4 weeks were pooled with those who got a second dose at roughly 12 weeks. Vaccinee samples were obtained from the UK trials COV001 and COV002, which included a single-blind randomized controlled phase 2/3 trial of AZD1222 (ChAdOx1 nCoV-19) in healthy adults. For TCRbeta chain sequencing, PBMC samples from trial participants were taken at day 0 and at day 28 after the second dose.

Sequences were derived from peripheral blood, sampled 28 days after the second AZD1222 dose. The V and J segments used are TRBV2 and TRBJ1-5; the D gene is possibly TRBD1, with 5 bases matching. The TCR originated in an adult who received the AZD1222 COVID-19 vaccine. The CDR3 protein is CARGGRGGNQPQHF. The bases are TGTGCCAGGGGCGGGAGGGGTGGCAATCAGCCCCAGCATTTT.